This is a list of T cell receptor beta chains from one sample in a study of T cells in Graves' hyperthyroidism and ophthalmopathy. TCRdb itself ran the multiplex PCR reads through MiXCR, one entry per CDR3 protein. Of roughly 500,000 distinct CDR3 sequences in the sample, about 45% were seen once. Sample: peripheral blood or thyroid tissue (not recorded which). The receptors originated from an adult woman with Graves' disease, either hyperthyroidism or ophthalmopathy (not recorded which). Each CDR3 is given with its conserved first and last residue. D genes are given only for firm matches. A clone size is listed for some rows: how often the clone was seen (once, few, many), or a class if it is expanded.

few	TRBV2	TRBJ1-5	TRBD1	CASSLDRRIGNQPQHF	TGTGCCAGCAGTTTGGACAGGCGGATCGGCAATCAGCCCCAGCATTTT
many	TRBV5-1	TRBJ1-1	NA	CASSSLGTEAFF	TGCGCCAGCAGCTCCCTAGGCACTGAAGCTTTCTTT
NA	TRBV11-3	TRBJ2-7	NA	CASSPGQTSYEQYF	TGTGCCAGCAGTCCCGGACAGACGAGCTACGAGCAGTACTTC
many	TRBV20-1	TRBJ1-2	TRBD1	CSATSRGPGIYGYTF	TGCAGTGCTACGAGCAGGGGGCCGGGGATCTATGGCTACACCTTC
NA	TRBV29-1	TRBJ2-1	NA	CSSRRSFNEQFF	TGCAGCTCAAGGAGGTCCTTCAATGAGCAGTTCTTC
NA	TRBV25-1	TRBJ1-5	NA	CACSAIPGGGQPQHF	TGTGCCTGCAGTGCTATACCCGGGGGAGGTCAGCCCCAGCATTTT
many	TRBV4-3	TRBJ1-1	TRBD1	CASSQGSRQGEGNTEAFF	TGCGCCAGCAGCCAAGGAAGTAGACAGGGTGAGGGGAACACTGAAGCTTTCTTT
NA	TRBV28	TRBJ2-7	NA	CASSRGLAVLYEQYF	TGTGCCAGCAGTCGCGGACTGGCGGTTCTCTACGAGCAGTACTTC
NA	TRBV29-1	TRBJ1-1	NA	CSLAGVNTEAFF	TGCAGCTTGGCGGGGGTGAACACTGAAGCTTTCTTT
NA	TRBV20-1	TRBJ1-2	NA	CSAGRRDTSGDDGYTF	TGCAGTGCCGGGCGACGGGACACTTCCGGGGACGATGGCTACACCTTC
NA	TRBV20-1	TRBJ2-7	TRBD1	CSATDRDSKTYEQYF	TGCAGTGCTACTGACCGGGACAGCAAGACCTACGAGCAGTACTTC
few	TRBV30	TRBJ2-5	NA	CAWTGQPWETQYF	TGTGCCTGGACAGGACAGCCTTGGGAGACCCAGTACTTC
many	TRBV12-3/TRBV12-4	TRBJ2-7	NA	CASSLGRDYEQYF	TGTGCCAGCAGTTTAGGCAGAGACTACGAGCAGTACTTC
many	TRBV9	TRBJ2-2	NA	CASSVVTGELFF	TGTGCCAGCAGCGTAGTAACCGGGGAGCTGTTTTTT
NA	TRBV2	TRBJ1-5	TRBD1	CASRDRQGQDQPQHF	TGTGCCAGCAGAGACCGACAGGGCCAGGATCAGCCCCAGCATTTT
NA	TRBV29-1	TRBJ1-1	NA	CSVKEPLNTEAFF	TGCAGCGTAAAAGAGCCCCTGAACACTGAAGCTTTCTTT
NA	TRBV4-2	TRBJ1-2	NA	CASSQVAREPYGYTF	TGTGCCAGCAGCCAAGTGGCCAGGGAACCTTATGGCTACACCTTC
NA	TRBV6-1	TRBJ1-1	NA	CASSEESFFGDRNTEAFF	TGTGCCAGCAGTGAAGAATCCTTTTTTGGGGACCGGAACACTGAAGCTTTCTTT
NA	TRBV6-5	TRBJ2-5	NA	CTSSYQPGTGYF	TGTACCAGCAGTTACCAGCCCGGGACCGGGTACTTC
NA	TRBV20-1	TRBJ1-5	NA	CSAREAARENQPQHF	TGCAGTGCTAGAGAGGCGGCCAGGGAGAATCAGCCCCAGCATTTT
NA	TRBV7-2	TRBJ2-2	NA	CASSLAPGPYGTGELFF	TGTGCCAGCAGCTTAGCCCCGGGGCCCTACGGAACCGGGGAGCTGTTTTTT
NA	TRBV14	TRBJ1-1	NA	CASSQVPPREGAEAFF	TGTGCCAGCAGCCAAGTCCCTCCACGGGAGGGGGCTGAAGCTTTCTTT
NA	TRBV9	TRBJ1-1	TRBD1	CASSVGTGREAFF	TGTGCCAGCAGCGTAGGGACAGGCCGGGAAGCTTTCTTT
many	TRBV20-1	TRBJ2-7	TRBD2	CSAGTSGMYEQYF	TGCAGTGCCGGGACTAGCGGGATGTACGAGCAGTACTTC
NA	TRBV29-1	TRBJ1-3	NA	CSARVAGNTIYF	TGCAGCGCCAGAGTGGCTGGAAACACCATATATTTT
NA	TRBV12-3/TRBV12-4	TRBJ1-2	TRBD1	CAIRDRVDTNYGYTF	TGTGCCATTCGGGACAGGGTCGACACCAACTATGGCTACACCTTC
NA	TRBV9	TRBJ2-7	TRBD1	CASSATGTGNEQYF	TGTGCCAGCAGCGCAACTGGGACAGGGAACGAGCAGTACTTC
few	TRBV7-8	TRBJ1-2	TRBD1	CASSRGDRGTTYGYTF	TGTGCCAGCAGCAGAGGAGACAGGGGTACGACATATGGCTACACCTTC
few	TRBV29-1	TRBJ2-5	NA	CSFGQNQETQYF	TGCAGCTTCGGCCAGAACCAAGAGACCCAGTACTTC
NA	TRBV14	TRBJ1-6	NA	CASSHSPYNSPLHF	TGTGCCAGCAGCCACTCGCCCTATAATTCACCCCTCCACTTT
once	TRBV9	TRBJ1-1	NA	CASSAADTEAFF	TGTGCCAGCAGCGCGGCGGACACTGAAGCTTTCTTT
many	TRBV6-5	TRBJ2-5	TRBD2	CASSWSSGRAGKETQYF	TGTGCCAGCAGTTGGTCTAGCGGGAGGGCCGGGAAGGAGACCCAGTACTTC
NA	TRBV29-1	TRBJ1-1	NA	CSVNVALNTEAFF	TGCAGCGTTAATGTAGCCTTGAACACTGAAGCTTTCTTT
once	TRBV20-1	TRBJ1-2	NA	CSAREGVGGYTF	TGCAGTGCTAGAGAAGGGGTGGGTGGCTACACCTTC
NA	TRBV20-1	TRBJ1-6	NA	CSALRAADSPLHF	TGCAGTGCCCTCAGGGCCGCGGATTCACCCCTCCACTTT
NA	TRBV7-2	TRBJ2-5	TRBD1	CASSLARGQGQETQYF	TGTGCCAGCAGCTTAGCGCGGGGACAGGGGCAAGAGACCCAGTACTTC
NA	TRBV9	TRBJ2-7	TRBD1	CASSGGGDRDEQYF	TGTGCCAGCAGCGGTGGGGGGGACAGGGACGAGCAGTACTTC
many	TRBV20-1	TRBJ2-7	TRBD2	CSQSSGEVSSYEQYF	TGCAGTCAGTCTAGCGGCGAAGTGTCATCCTACGAGCAGTACTTC